A single sample gave rise to the 7 T cell receptor beta chains below, sequenced in a study of cytomegalovirus exposure and HLA in healthy donors. Amplification used 60 Vbeta primers and 13 Jbeta primers. TCRdb's copy holds only in-frame clones and misses some; the assay was immunoSEQ multiplex PCR. The sample consists of more than 45,000 clones, around four fifths of them appearing once. The source material was PBMCs. These receptors originate from a man aged 25 to 40 in good health and CMV-seronegative.

This clone occurred once. The gene calls are TRBV5-5 and TRBJ2-1, with D perhaps TRBD1 (5 bases). V lost 4 bases to trimming and J lost 4 bases, with 15 bases between them. The germline V gene encodes CDR1 SGHKS and CDR2 YYEKEE (reference sequence). CDR3 length: 15 amino acids. CDR3 loop: CASSLTVGIYNEQFF. DNA of the CDR3: TGTGCCAGCAGCCTGACAGTAGGGATATACAATGAGCAGTTCTTC.

The gene calls are TRBV18 and TRBJ2-7; 9 positions match TRBD1. Losses at the gene ends were 3 bases for V and 2 bases for J; bases not matched to a gene: 5. The length of the CDR3 is 15 residues. Per germline, CDR1 KGHSH and CDR2 LQKENI. The CDR3 region has the DNA TGTGCCAGCTCACCCCCGACAGGGGGTGCCTACGAGCAGTACTTC. It is translated as CASSPPTGGAYEQYF.

This clone was detected once. J is TRBJ2-1 and V is TRBV6-1; 11 bases are shared with TRBD1. This CDR3 comprises 13 residues. J was trimmed by 8 bases and V by 7 bases; bases with no gene match: 4. Germline V gene sequence: CDR1 MNHNS, CDR2 SASEGT. In nucleotides, the CDR3 is TGTGCCAGCAAATCGGGACAGGGGGATGAGCAGTTCTTC. It translates to CASKSGQGDEQFF.

The chain links TRBV4-2 to TRBJ1-1; D not resolved. The CDR3 consists of 16 residues. The V and J ends lost 1 base and 5 bases respectively, with 17 bases between them. Germline CDR1 LGHNA, CDR2 YNFKEQ. The CDR3 is CASSQVPPEVWTEAFF. The CDR3 DNA is TGTGCCAGCAGCCAAGTCCCCCCCGAGGTATGGACTGAAGCTTTCTTT.

The V gene is TRBV18, the J gene TRBJ2-5; no reliable D call. The CDR3 is 14 residues long. Trimming removed 4 bases at V and 4 bases at J, with 13 bases between. CDR1 KGHSH and CDR2 LQKENI come from the germline V gene. The CDR3 loop reads CASSLVVVRETQYF. DNA for the CDR3: TGTGCCAGCTCACTCGTGGTAGTTCGAGAGACCCAGTACTTC.

The chain employs TRBV19 and TRBJ2-5; TRBD1 matches 8 bases. J lost 0 bases, V lost 5 bases, and 11 bases had no gene match. The CDR3 consists of 17 residues. Germline V lookup: CDR1 LNHDA, CDR2 SQIVND (reference sequence). In DNA form, the CDR3 reads TGTGCCAGTAGTGGACAGGGAACCCCGAGGTACCAAGAGACCCAGTACTTC. Translated, it gives CASSGQGTPRYQETQYF.

With regard to this clone: Additional DNA sequences in this sample encode the identical CDR3. The gene calls are TRBV19 and TRBJ1-3; D unresolved. Looked up from germline, CDR1 is LNHDA and CDR2 is SQIVND (reference sequence). The V end was cut by 4 bases, the J end by 3 bases, with 13 bases between. The CDR3 is 15 amino acids. The CDR3 here is CASSTNRHSGNTIYF. The DNA of the CDR3 is TGTGCCAGTAGTACGAACAGACATAGTGGAAACACCATATATTTT.